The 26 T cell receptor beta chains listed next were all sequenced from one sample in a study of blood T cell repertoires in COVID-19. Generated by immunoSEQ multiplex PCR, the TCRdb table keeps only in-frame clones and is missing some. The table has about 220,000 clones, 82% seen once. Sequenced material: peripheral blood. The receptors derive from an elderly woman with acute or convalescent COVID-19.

The CDR3 reads CASSLTLSEETQYF. The CDR3 nucleotides read TGTGCCAGCAGCTTAACTCTTTCGGAAGAGACCCAGTACTTC. This chain links TRBV7-3 with TRBJ2-5; D is uncertain. Per germline, CDR1 SGHTA and CDR2 FQGTGA. With 0 bases removed from V and 3 bases from J, the gap between germline ends came to 8 bases. This CDR3 has 14 amino acids.

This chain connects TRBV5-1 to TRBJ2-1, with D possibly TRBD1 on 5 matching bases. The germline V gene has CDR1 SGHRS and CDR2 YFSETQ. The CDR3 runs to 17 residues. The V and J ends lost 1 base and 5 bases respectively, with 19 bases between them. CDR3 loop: CASSLRGRQNLHNEQFF. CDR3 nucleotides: TGCGCCAGCAGCTTGAGGGGAAGACAGAATCTCCACAATGAGCAGTTCTTC.

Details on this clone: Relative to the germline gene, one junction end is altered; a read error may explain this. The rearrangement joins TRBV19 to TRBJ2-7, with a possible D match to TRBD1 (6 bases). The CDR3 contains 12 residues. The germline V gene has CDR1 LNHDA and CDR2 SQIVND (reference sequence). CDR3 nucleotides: TGTGCCAGTAGGGTTGGACAGACTAAGAGGGATTTC. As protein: CASRVGQTKRDF.

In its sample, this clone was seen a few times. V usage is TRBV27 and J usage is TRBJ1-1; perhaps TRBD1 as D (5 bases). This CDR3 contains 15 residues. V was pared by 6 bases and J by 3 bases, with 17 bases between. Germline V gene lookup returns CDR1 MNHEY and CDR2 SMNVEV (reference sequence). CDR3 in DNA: TGTGCCAGCAGCCCAGTTGGGGGGATGGACACTGAAGCTTTCTTT. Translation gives CASSPVGGMDTEAFF.

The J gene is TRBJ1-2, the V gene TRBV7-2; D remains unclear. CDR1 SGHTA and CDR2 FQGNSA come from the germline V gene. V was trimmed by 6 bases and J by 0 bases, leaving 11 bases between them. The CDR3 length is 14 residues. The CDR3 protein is CASSHRSSNYGYTF. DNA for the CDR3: TGTGCCAGCAGTCACAGATCGTCTAACTATGGCTACACCTTC.

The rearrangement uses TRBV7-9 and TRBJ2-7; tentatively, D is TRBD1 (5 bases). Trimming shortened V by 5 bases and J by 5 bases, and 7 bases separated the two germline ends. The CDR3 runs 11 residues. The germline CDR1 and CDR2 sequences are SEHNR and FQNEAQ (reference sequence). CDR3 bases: TGTGCCAGCAGCGCGACAGACGAGCAGTACTTC. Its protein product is CASSATDEQYF.

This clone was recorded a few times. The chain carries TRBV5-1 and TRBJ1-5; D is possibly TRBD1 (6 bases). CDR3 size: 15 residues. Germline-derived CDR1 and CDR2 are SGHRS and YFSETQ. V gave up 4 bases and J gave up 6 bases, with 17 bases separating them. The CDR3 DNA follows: TGCGCCAGCAGCGAGACCCCGCAACAGGGTCAGCCCCAGCATTTT. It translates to CASSETPQQGQPQHF.

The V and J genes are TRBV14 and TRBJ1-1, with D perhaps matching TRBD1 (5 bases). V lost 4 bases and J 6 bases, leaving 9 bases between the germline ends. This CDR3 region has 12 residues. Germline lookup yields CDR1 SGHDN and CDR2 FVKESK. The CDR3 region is CASSPLGPEAFF. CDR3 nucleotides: TGTGCCAGCAGCCCCTTGGGGCCTGAAGCTTTCTTT.

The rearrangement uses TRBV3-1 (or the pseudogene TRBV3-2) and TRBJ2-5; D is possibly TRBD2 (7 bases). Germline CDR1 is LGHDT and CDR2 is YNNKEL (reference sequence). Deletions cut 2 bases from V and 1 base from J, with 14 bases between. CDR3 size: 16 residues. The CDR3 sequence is CASSQRRGGVQETQYF. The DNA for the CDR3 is TGTGCCAGCAGCCAACGGAGGGGGGGTGTCCAAGAGACCCAGTACTTC.

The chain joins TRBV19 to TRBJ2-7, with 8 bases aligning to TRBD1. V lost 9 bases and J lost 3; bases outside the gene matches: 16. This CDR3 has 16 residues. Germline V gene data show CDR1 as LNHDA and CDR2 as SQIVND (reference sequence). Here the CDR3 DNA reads TGTGCCAGCCAGTCCACCGGGACAGGAACCTTCTACGAGCAGTACTTC. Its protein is CASQSTGTGTFYEQYF.

The CDR3 spells CASSLVGGSNQPQHF. As DNA, the CDR3 is TGTGCCAGCAGCTTAGTCGGGGGAAGCAATCAGCCCCAGCATTTT. The chain combines TRBV7-2 with TRBJ1-5, with a weak D call TRBD1 (5 bases). Trimming pared 1 base from V and 1 base from J, leaving 8 bases between. The V gene's germline CDR1 is SGHTA and CDR2 FQGNSA. This CDR3 has 15 amino acids.

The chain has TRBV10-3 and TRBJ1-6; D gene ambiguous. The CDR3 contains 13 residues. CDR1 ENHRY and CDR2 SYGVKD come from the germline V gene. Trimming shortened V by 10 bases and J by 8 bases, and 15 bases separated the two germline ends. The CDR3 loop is CATTLGGDSPLHF. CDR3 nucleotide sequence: TGTGCCACGACTCTCGGTGGCGATTCACCCCTCCACTTT.

In DNA form, the CDR3 reads TGTGCCAGCAGCTTACGCTGGCAGAACACTGAAGCTTTCTTT. Residues: CASSLRWQNTEAFF. The chain combines TRBV3-1 (or the pseudogene TRBV3-2) with TRBJ1-1; D unclear. Per the germline V gene, CDR1 is LGHDT and CDR2 is YNNKEL (reference sequence). The CDR3 extends over 14 amino acids. Trimming stripped 5 bases from V and 1 base from J, with 11 bases between.

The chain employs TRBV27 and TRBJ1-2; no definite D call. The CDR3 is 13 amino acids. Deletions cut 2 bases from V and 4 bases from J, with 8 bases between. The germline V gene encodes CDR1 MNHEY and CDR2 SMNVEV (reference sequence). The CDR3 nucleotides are TGTGCCAGCAGTTTAATAGGGAGCTATGGCTACACCTTC. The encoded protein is CASSLIGSYGYTF.

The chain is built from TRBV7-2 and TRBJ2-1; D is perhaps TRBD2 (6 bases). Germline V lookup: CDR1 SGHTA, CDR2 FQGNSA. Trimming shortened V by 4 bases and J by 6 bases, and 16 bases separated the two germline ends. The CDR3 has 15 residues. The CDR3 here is CASSSAARGSNEQFF. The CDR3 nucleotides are TGTGCCAGCAGCTCCGCGGCCCGGGGGAGCAATGAGCAGTTCTTC.

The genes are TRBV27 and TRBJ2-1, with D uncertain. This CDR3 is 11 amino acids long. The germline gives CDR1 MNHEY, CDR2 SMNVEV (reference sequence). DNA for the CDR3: TGTGACGAGCACGGGTACAATGAGCAGTTCTTC. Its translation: CDEHGYNEQFF.

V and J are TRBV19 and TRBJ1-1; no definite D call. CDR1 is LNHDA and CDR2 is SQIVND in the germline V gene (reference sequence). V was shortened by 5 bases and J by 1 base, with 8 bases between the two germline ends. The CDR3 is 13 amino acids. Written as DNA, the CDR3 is TGTGCCAGTAGTCTAATACCGAACACTGAAGCTTTCTTT. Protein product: CASSLIPNTEAFF. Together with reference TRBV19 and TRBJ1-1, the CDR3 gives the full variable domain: DGGITQSPKYLFRKEGQNVTLSCEQNLNHDAMYWYRQDPGQGLRLIYYSQIVNDFQKGDIAEGYSVSREKKESFPLTVTSAQKNPTAFYLCASSLIPNTEAFFGQGTRLTVV.

The DNA of the CDR3 is TGTGCCAGTAGCCGATCCCCCGGGAGGGGGTTCTACGAGCAGTACTTC. Translating gives CASSRSPGRGFYEQYF. This rearrangement joins TRBV19 to TRBJ2-7, with 8 bases lining up with TRBD2. Germline CDR1 and CDR2: LNHDA and SQIVND (reference sequence). V shed 6 bases and J 3 bases; nucleotides not matched to a gene: 13. The CDR3 has 16 amino acids.

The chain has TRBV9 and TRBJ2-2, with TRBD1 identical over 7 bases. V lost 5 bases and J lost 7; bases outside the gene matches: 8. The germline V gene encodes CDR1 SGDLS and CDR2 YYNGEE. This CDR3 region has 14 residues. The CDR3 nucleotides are TGTGCCAGCAGTCCAACTGCAGGGGGCGGGGAGCTGTTTTTT. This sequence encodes CASSPTAGGGELFF.

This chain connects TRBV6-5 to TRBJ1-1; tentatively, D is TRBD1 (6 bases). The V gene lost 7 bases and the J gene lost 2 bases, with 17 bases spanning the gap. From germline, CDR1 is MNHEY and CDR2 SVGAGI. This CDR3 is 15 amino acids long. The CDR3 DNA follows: TGTGCCAGCAAATCCGCAGGACAGCCTAACACTGAAGCTTTCTTT. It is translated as CASKSAGQPNTEAFF.

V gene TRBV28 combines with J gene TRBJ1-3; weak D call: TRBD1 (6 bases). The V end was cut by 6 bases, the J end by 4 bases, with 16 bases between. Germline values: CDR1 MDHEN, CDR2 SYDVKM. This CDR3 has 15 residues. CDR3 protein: CASSLGTLTGNTIYF. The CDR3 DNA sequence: TGTGCCAGCAGCCTTGGGACACTCACGGGAAACACCATATATTTT.

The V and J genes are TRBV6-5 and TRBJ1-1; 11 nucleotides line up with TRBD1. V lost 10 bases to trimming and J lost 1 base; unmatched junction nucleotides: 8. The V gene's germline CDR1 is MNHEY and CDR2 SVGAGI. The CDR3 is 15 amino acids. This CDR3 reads CAIAGQGDSNTEAFF. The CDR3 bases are TGTGCCATAGCGGGACAGGGGGATTCGAACACTGAAGCTTTCTTT.

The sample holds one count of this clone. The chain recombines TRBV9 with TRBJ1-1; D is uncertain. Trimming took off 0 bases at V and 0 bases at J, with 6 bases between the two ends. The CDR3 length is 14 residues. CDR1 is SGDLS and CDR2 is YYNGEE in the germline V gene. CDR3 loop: CASSVDSLNTEAFF. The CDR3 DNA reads TGTGCCAGCAGCGTAGATTCATTGAACACTGAAGCTTTCTTT.

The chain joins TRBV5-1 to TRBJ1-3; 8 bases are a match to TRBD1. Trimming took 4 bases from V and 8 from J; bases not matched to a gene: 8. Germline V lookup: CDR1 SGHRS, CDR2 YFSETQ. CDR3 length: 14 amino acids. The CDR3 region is CASSPGQGAYTIYF. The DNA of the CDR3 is TGCGCCAGCAGCCCAGGACAGGGTGCATACACCATATATTTT.

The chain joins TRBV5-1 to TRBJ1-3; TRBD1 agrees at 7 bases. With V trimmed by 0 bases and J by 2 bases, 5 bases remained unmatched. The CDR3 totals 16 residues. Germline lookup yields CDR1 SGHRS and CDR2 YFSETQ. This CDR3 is CASSLAGGMAGNTIYF. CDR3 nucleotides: TGCGCCAGCAGCTTGGCAGGGGGAATGGCTGGAAACACCATATATTTT.

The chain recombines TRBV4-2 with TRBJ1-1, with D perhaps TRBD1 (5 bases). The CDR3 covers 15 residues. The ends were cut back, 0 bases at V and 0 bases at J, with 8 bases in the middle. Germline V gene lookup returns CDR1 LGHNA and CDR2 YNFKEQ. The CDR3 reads CASSQDWGLNTEAFF. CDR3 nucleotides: TGTGCCAGCAGCCAAGATTGGGGCCTGAACACTGAAGCTTTCTTT.